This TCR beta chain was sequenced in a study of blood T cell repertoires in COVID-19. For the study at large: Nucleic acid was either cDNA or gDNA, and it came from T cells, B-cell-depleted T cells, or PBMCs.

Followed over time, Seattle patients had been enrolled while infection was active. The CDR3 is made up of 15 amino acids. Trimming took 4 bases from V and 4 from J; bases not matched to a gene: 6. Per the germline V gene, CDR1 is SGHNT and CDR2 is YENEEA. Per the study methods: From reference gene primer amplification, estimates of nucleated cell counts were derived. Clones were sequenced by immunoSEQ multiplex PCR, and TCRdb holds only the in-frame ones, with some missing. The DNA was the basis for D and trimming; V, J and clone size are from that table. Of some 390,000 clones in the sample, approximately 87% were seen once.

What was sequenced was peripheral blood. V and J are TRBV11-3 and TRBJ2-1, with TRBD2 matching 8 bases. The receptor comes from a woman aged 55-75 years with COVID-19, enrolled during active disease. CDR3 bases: TGTGCCAGCAGCTCTGGACTAGCTCCGTACAATGAGCAGTTCTTC. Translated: CASSSGLAPYNEQFF. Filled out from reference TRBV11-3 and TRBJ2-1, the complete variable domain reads EAGVVQSPRYKIIEKKQPVAFWCNPISGHNTLYWYLQNLGQGPELLIRYENEEAVDDSQLPKDRFSAERLKGVDSTLKIQPAELGDSAVYLCASSSGLAPYNEQFFGPGTRLTVL.